The 30 T cell receptor beta chains below come from one sample, sequenced in a study of radiotherapy plus CTLA-4 blockade in lung cancer. Sequencing used immunoSEQ multiplex PCR; TCRdb keeps in-frame clones, though not all of them. The data contain 35,000 to 40,000 clones, roughly 85% of them singletons. Sequenced here: peripheral blood, sampled from a patient treated with radiotherapy plus ipilimumab. The receptors were sampled from a human donor with non-small cell lung cancer who had stable disease on radiotherapy plus ipilimumab.

Only one count was recorded for this clone. V gene TRBV4-3 combines with J gene TRBJ2-7; tentatively, D is TRBD1 (5 bases). This CDR3 region has 15 residues. CDR1 is LGHNA and CDR2 is YSLEER in the germline V gene. V was clipped by 2 bases and J by 0 bases, with 11 bases between them. For the CDR3, the DNA is TGCGCCAGCAGCCAACTCGAAGGGGACTCCTACGAGCAGTACTTC. The encoded protein is CASSQLEGDSYEQYF.

In this sample, this clone turned up once. This chain links TRBV27 with TRBJ2-2, with 8 positions matching TRBD1. CDR1 and CDR2 from the germline V gene are MNHEY and SMNVEV (reference sequence). CDR3 length equals 15 residues. The V segment lost 2 bases and the J segment 4 bases; nucleotides outside the gene matches: 3. The CDR3 here is CASSLTTGVTGELFF. The CDR3 DNA reads TGTGCCAGCAGTTTAACGACAGGGGTCACCGGGGAGCTGTTTTTT.

This clone was seen a few times. The chain carries TRBV10-3 and TRBJ2-7, with D unresolved. The CDR3 consists of 11 residues. Trimming cost V 7 bases and J 4 bases, with 8 bases left between them. Per germline, CDR1 ENHRY and CDR2 SYGVKD. DNA of the CDR3: TGTGCCATCATGTCCGGGTACGAGCAGTACTTC. Protein: CAIMSGYEQYF.

V is TRBV7-6 and J is TRBJ2-1; 10 nucleotides line up with TRBD2. Unmatched junction bases numbered 8, after V lost 5 bases and J lost 4 bases. This CDR3 is built from 16 residues. Germline values: CDR1 SGHVS, CDR2 FNYEAQ. CDR3 sequence reads: CASSPRTSGRYNEQFF. In DNA form, the CDR3 reads TGTGCCAGCAGCCCAAGGACTAGCGGACGATACAATGAGCAGTTCTTC.

V is TRBV7-3 and J is TRBJ1-2; D might be TRBD1 (6 bases). V was pared by 2 bases and J by 4 bases, with 14 bases between. The CDR3 spans 15 residues. Germline V lookup: CDR1 SGHTA, CDR2 FQGTGA. The CDR3 bases are TGTGCCAGCAGCTTACGCGGCAGGGGTGCCTATGGCTACACCTTC. Encoded protein: CASSLRGRGAYGYTF.

This sequence joins TRBV4-2 and TRBJ2-7; 9 nucleotides align to TRBD2. The CDR3 sequence is 15 residues long. With 0 bases clipped from V and 3 bases from J, the junction kept 3 bases outside the gene matches. Germline lookup yields CDR1 LGHNA and CDR2 YNFKEQ. CDR3 loop: CASSQETSGLYEQYF. CDR3 bases: TGTGCCAGCAGCCAAGAGACTAGCGGCCTCTACGAGCAGTACTTC.

This clone was detected once. This chain uses TRBV19 with TRBJ1-2; TRBD1 might be the D (5 bases). Germline CDR1 reads LNHDA; CDR2 reads SQIVND (reference sequence). V dropped 3 bases and J dropped 0 bases, with 8 bases sitting between them. The CDR3 runs 14 residues. CDR3 residues: CASSIGRANYGYTF. The DNA for the CDR3 is TGTGCCAGTAGTATTGGCAGGGCTAACTATGGCTACACCTTC.

The chain recombines TRBV30 with TRBJ1-4; D not resolved. The ends were cut back, 1 base at V and 1 base at J, with 7 bases in the middle. CDR1 is GTSNPN and CDR2 is SVGIG in the germline V gene (reference sequence). There are 14 residues in the CDR3. CDR3 amino acids: CAWSEGRTNEKLFF. As DNA, the CDR3 is TGTGCCTGGAGTGAAGGGAGAACTAATGAAAAACTGTTTTTT.

The J gene is TRBJ1-1, the V gene TRBV11-2; 7 bases are shared with TRBD1. Looked up from germline, CDR1 is SGHAT and CDR2 is FQNNGV. With 5 bases clipped from V and 1 base from J, the junction kept 7 bases outside the gene matches. The CDR3 is 15 residues long. DNA for the CDR3: TGTGCCAGCAGCCATTGGGACAGAAAGAACACTGAAGCTTTCTTT. Translating it yields CASSHWDRKNTEAFF. The complete variable domain, with remaining parts taken from reference TRBV11-2 and TRBJ1-1, reads EAGVAQSPRYKIIEKRQSVAFWCNPISGHATLYWYQQILGQGPKLLIQFQNNGVVDDSQLPKDRFSAERLKGVDSTLKIQPAKLEDSAVYLCASSHWDRKNTEAFFGQGTRLTVV.

The chain employs TRBV25-1 and TRBJ2-1; no definite D call. Looked up from germline, CDR1 is MGHDK and CDR2 is SYGVNS. V gave up 5 bases and J gave up 0 bases, with 11 bases separating them. This CDR3 region has 15 residues. The CDR3 reads CASSPPSGSYNEQFF. The CDR3 nucleotides read TGTGCCAGCAGTCCCCCGTCCGGCTCCTACAATGAGCAGTTCTTC.

This chain connects TRBV7-9 to TRBJ2-5; D may be TRBD2 (6 bases). Trimming pared 4 bases from V and 3 bases from J, leaving 15 bases between. The CDR3 runs to 15 residues. CDR1 and CDR2 from the germline V gene are SEHNR and FQNEAQ (reference sequence). For the CDR3, the DNA is TGTGCCAGCAGCTCGAGAGACGGGAGAAAAGAGACCCAGTACTTC. Translating gives CASSSRDGRKETQYF.

This clone was picked up one time. The V and J genes are TRBV1 and TRBJ2-1; the table's D call TRBD2 went unverified against the DNA. TRBV1 is listed as a pseudogene. The CDR3 spans 18 residues. CDR3 amino acids: CTSSQDRTSGSLMYEQFF. The DNA for the CDR3 is TGCACCAGCAGCCAAGACCGGACTAGCGGGAGTTTAATGTATGAGCAGTTCTTC.

The J gene is TRBJ2-7, the V gene TRBV28, with TRBD1 matching over 11 bases. CDR3 length: 15 amino acids. J lost 6 bases, V lost 6 bases, and 10 bases had no gene match. CDR1 and CDR2 (germline): MDHEN, SYDVKM. CDR3 loop: CASRDRGLKAGEQYF. CDR3 bases: TGTGCCAGCAGGGACAGGGGGCTAAAGGCGGGCGAGCAGTACTTC. Full variable domain (rest looked up from reference TRBV28 and TRBJ2-7): DVKVTQSSRYLVKRTGEKVFLECVQDMDHENMFWYRQDPGLGLRLIYFSYDVKMKEKGDIPEGYSVSREKKERFSLILESASTNQTSMYLCASRDRGLKAGEQYFGPGTRLTVT.

The chain recombines TRBV7-8 with TRBJ2-1, with 10 positions matching TRBD2. This CDR3 region has 18 residues. Germline V gene sequence: CDR1 SGHVS, CDR2 FQNEAQ. The J segment lost 7 bases and the V segment lost 2 bases, leaving 14 bases of the junction unmatched. The CDR3 DNA is TGTGCCAGCAGCTTATTCGGGCAAGCGGGAGGGTCTACAAATGAGCAGTTCTTC. It is translated as CASSLFGQAGGSTNEQFF.

The V and J genes are TRBV27 and TRBJ2-1, with D uncertain. The CDR3 runs to 12 residues. V lost 3 bases and J lost 7, with 7 bases in between. Germline lookup yields CDR1 MNHEY and CDR2 SMNVEV (reference sequence). CDR3 protein: CASSFPGNEQFF. The CDR3 coding sequence is TGTGCCAGCAGTTTCCCAGGAAATGAGCAGTTCTTC.

The chain links TRBV9 to TRBJ2-2; 11 bases are a match to TRBD2. The CDR3 contains 16 residues. J gave up 5 bases and V 3 bases, and 6 bases lay outside the gene matches. Germline CDR1 is SGDLS and CDR2 is YYNGEE. Here the CDR3 reads CASSAVAGGPTGELFF. CDR3 nucleotide sequence: TGTGCCAGCAGCGCAGTAGCGGGAGGGCCTACCGGGGAGCTGTTTTTT. Supplemented by reference TRBV9 and TRBJ2-2, the full variable domain reads DSGVTQTPKHLITATGQRVTLRCSPRSGDLSVYWYQQSLDQGLQFLIQYYNGEERAKGNILERFSAQQFPDLHSELNLSSLELGDSALYFCASSAVAGGPTGELFFGEGSRLTVL.

The genes are TRBV19 and TRBJ2-1; perhaps TRBD2 as D (5 bases). The CDR3 is 12 residues long. Germline values: CDR1 LNHDA, CDR2 SQIVND (reference sequence). V lost 7 bases and J 9 bases, leaving 13 bases between the germline ends. CDR3: CASTAGVREQFF. The CDR3, as DNA: TGTGCCAGTACTGCCGGGGTTCGTGAGCAGTTCTTC.

V is TRBV11-2 and J is TRBJ1-1; 8 bases line up with TRBD1. With 1 base clipped from V and 4 bases from J, the junction kept 11 bases outside the gene matches. From germline, CDR1 is SGHAT and CDR2 FQNNGV. There are 17 residues in the CDR3. The CDR3 spells CASSLAPLTGESTEAFF. The DNA for the CDR3 is TGTGCCAGCAGCTTAGCCCCCTTGACAGGGGAGAGCACTGAAGCTTTCTTT. The full variable domain, in which reference TRBV11-2 and TRBJ1-1 provide the parts outside the CDR3, is EAGVAQSPRYKIIEKRQSVAFWCNPISGHATLYWYQQILGQGPKLLIQFQNNGVVDDSQLPKDRFSAERLKGVDSTLKIQPAKLEDSAVYLCASSLAPLTGESTEAFFGQGTRLTVV.

J is TRBJ1-1 and V is TRBV4-1; 7 bases match TRBD1. The germline V gene encodes CDR1 MGHRA and CDR2 YSYEKL. V trimming: 4 bases; J trimming: 5 bases; junction bases outside the gene matches: 10. CDR3 length: 15 residues. The CDR3 protein is CASSPQGGPATEAFF. CDR3 nucleotide sequence: TGCGCCAGCAGCCCCCAGGGGGGTCCCGCGACTGAAGCTTTCTTT.

The gene calls are TRBV28 and TRBJ1-6; D remains unclear. From germline, CDR1 is MDHEN and CDR2 SYDVKM. The CDR3 covers 17 residues. Trimming pared 5 bases from V and 2 bases from J, leaving 16 bases between. CDR3 nucleotide sequence: TGTGCCAGCAGTCCACAAGTATCTAGCACCTATAATTCACCCCTCCACTTT. Protein: CASSPQVSSTYNSPLHF.

The rearrangement uses TRBV13 and TRBJ2-1; TRBD2 matches 8 bases. Germline CDR1 reads PRHDT; CDR2 reads FYEKMQ (reference sequence). The V gene end was trimmed by 7 bases and the J gene end by 1 base; junction bases not matched to a gene: 6. This CDR3 is 15 amino acids long. CDR3 sequence (DNA): TGTGCCAGCAACTTGGGACTAGTGTCCTACAATGAGCAGTTCTTC. It translates to CASNLGLVSYNEQFF.

The chain joins TRBV10-3 to TRBJ2-7; D is possibly TRBD1 (6 bases). Germline assignment: CDR1 ENHRY and CDR2 SYGVKD. CDR3 length equals 15 residues. The V end was cut by 7 bases, the J end by 3 bases, with 19 bases between. The CDR3 region has the DNA TGTGCCATCAAGGCCGCTGGGACATACCACTACGAGCAGTACTTC. This codes for CAIKAAGTYHYEQYF.

V usage is TRBV28 and J usage is TRBJ2-7; 11 bases align to TRBD1. The ends lost 3 bases at V and 4 bases at J; junction bases unmatched: 8. The CDR3 extends over 16 amino acids. Germline-derived CDR1 and CDR2 are MDHEN and SYDVKM. The CDR3 DNA reads TGTGCCAGCAGTTTCCTACCGGGACAGGGGGATTACGAGCAGTACTTC. As protein: CASSFLPGQGDYEQYF.

The chain uses TRBV7-2 and TRBJ2-1; the D is unclear. Germline CDR1 is SGHTA and CDR2 is FQGNSA. CDR3 size: 15 residues. V was trimmed by 4 bases and J by 0 bases, leaving 10 bases between them. Here the CDR3 DNA reads TGTGCCAGCAGCTCCGCCTGGAGCTCCTACAATGAGCAGTTCTTC. Its translation is CASSSAWSSYNEQFF.

This clone has just a few counts. This chain uses TRBV20-1 with TRBJ2-3; D unclear. Per germline, CDR1 DFQATT and CDR2 SNEGSKA (reference sequence). With 1 base removed from V and 5 bases from J, the gap between germline ends came to 4 bases. The CDR3 length is 11 residues. The CDR3 nucleotides read TGCAGTGCTAGAGTGAGAGATACGCAGTATTTT. Protein sequence: CSARVRDTQYF.

The chain carries TRBV4-1 and TRBJ2-1, with 16 bases lining up with TRBD2. CDR3 length equals 17 residues. The germline CDR1 and CDR2 sequences are MGHRA and YSYEKL. V trimming: 4 bases; J trimming: 2 bases; junction bases outside the gene matches: 2. CDR3 DNA: TGCGCCAGCAGCCTGGGACTAGCGGGAGGGCCCTACAATGAGCAGTTCTTC. This codes for CASSLGLAGGPYNEQFF.

The chain has TRBV28 and TRBJ2-1; 15 bases fit TRBD2. Germline CDR1 is MDHEN and CDR2 is SYDVKM. The V and J ends lost 3 bases and 0 bases, in that order; junction bases with no gene match: 18. CDR3 length: 23 amino acids. The DNA for the CDR3 is TGTGCCAGCAGTTTCCACAGGGCGTGGACTAGCGGGAGGGTCCTCTCCTCCTACAATGAGCAGTTCTTC. It encodes CASSFHRAWTSGRVLSSYNEQFF.

The V gene is TRBV28, the J gene TRBJ1-1; a possible D gene is TRBD1 (6 bases). V lost 6 bases, J lost 3 bases, and 17 bases lay in between. From germline, CDR1 is MDHEN and CDR2 SYDVKM. CDR3 length equals 15 residues. CDR3 coding DNA: TGTGCCAGCAGCCATGGGGGGGGCGCGGACACTGAAGCTTTCTTT. It codes for CASSHGGGADTEAFF.

A few counts support this clone. The J gene is TRBJ1-2, the V gene TRBV28; D is undetermined. Germline CDR1 and CDR2: MDHEN and SYDVKM. The CDR3 has 12 amino acids. V lost 4 bases to trimming and J lost 2 bases, with 5 bases between them. CDR3 bases: TGTGCCAGCAGTTACAGCAACTATGGCTACACCTTC. Translated: CASSYSNYGYTF.

The chain joins TRBV6-5 to TRBJ1-3; a possible D gene is TRBD1 (5 bases). The V and J ends lost 3 bases and 0 bases respectively, with 9 bases between them. The CDR3 runs 15 residues. The germline V gene has CDR1 MNHEY and CDR2 SVGAGI. CDR3 amino acids: CASSYQGDSGNTIYF. CDR3 nucleotides: TGTGCCAGCAGTTATCAGGGCGACTCTGGAAACACCATATATTTT.